The sample holds many counts of the clone carrying this T cell receptor beta chain. The antigen remains unidentified. The assay was immunoSEQ multiplex PCR, and TCRdb's table has in-frame clones only and misses some. This table has about 24,000 clones, over 75% appearing once. Sequencing was preceded by expansion of antigen-specific CD4+ T cells with viral peptide pools in the ViraFEST assay. Investigators separated out CD4+ T cells once around 10 days of culture had passed. Participants were given two doses of BNT162b2 or mRNA-1273 vaccine. IL-2 at about 10 IU/ml and peptides at about 10 ug/ml were added to cultured PBMC, fewer than 2.5 million per well. Half-medium exchanges with IL-2 medium took place on days 3 and 7. The CDR3 length is 12 residues. Germline V CDR1 and CDR2: MDHEN, SYDVKM. Trimming removed 2 bases at V and 4 bases at J, with 5 bases between. The sample is drawn from a study of vaccination effects on CD4 cells after COVID-19. On the study more broadly: Samples were taken post-vaccine, and their median timing was 72 days after the second dose. Notes on the study in general: Pronounced clonal contraction occurred in clones induced by infection and by vaccine late after vaccination.

This specimen consisted of CD4+ T cells from PBMCs cultured with HCoV-NL63 spike peptides, obtained after COVID-19 vaccination. This chain connects TRBV28 to TRBJ1-2; D ambiguous. This sequence originates from a human donor who received a COVID-19 vaccine. The CDR3 spells CASSLQSYGYTF. The DNA of the CDR3 is TGTGCCAGCAGTTTACAGAGCTATGGCTACACCTTC.